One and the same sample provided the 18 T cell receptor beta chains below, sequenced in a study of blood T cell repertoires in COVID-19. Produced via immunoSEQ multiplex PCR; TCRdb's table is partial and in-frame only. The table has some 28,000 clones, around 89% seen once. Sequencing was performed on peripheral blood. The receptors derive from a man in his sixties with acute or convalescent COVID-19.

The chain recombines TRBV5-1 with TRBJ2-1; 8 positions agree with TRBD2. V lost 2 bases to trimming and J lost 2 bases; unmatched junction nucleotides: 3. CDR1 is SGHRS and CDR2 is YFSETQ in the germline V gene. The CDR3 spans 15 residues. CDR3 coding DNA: TGCGCCAGCAGCTTAGCGGGAGTGGCCTACAATGAGCAGTTCTTC. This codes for CASSLAGVAYNEQFF.

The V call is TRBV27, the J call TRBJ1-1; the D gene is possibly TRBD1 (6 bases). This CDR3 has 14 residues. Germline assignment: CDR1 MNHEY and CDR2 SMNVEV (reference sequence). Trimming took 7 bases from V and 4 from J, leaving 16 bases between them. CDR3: CASTAGGAPTEAFF. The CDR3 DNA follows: TGTGCCAGCACCGCTGGGGGGGCGCCCACTGAAGCTTTCTTT.

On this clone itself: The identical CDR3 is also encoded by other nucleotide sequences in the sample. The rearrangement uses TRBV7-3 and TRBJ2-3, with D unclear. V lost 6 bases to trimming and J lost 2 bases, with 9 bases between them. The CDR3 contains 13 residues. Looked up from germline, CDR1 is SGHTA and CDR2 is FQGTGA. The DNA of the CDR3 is TGTGCCAGCAGGAGAGATTCCACAGATACGCAGTATTTT. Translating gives CASRRDSTDTQYF. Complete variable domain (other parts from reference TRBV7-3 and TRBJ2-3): GAGVSQTPSNKVTEKGKYVELRCDPISGHTALYWYRQSLGQGPEFLIYFQGTGAADDSGLPNDRFFAVRPEGSVSTLKIQRTERGDSAVYLCASRRDSTDTQYFGPGTRLTVL.

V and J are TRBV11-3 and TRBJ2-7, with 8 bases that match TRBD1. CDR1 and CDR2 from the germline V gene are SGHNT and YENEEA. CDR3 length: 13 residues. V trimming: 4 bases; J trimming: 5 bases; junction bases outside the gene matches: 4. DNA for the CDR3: TGTGCCAGCAGCTCGACAGGGGAAGACGAGCAGTACTTC. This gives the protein CASSSTGEDEQYF.

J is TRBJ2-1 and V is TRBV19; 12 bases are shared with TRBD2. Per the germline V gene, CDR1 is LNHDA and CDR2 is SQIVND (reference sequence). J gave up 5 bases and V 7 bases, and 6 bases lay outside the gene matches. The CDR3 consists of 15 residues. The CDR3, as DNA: TGTGCCAGTACCCTAGCGGGGGGGCGGGACAATGAGCAGTTCTTC. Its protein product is CASTLAGGRDNEQFF.

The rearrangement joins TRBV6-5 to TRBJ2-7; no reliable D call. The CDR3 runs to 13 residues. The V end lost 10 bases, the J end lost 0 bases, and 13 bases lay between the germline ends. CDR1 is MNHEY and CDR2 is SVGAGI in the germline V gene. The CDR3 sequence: CATSALSSYEQYF. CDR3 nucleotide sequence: TGTGCCACCTCGGCACTAAGCTCCTACGAGCAGTACTTC.

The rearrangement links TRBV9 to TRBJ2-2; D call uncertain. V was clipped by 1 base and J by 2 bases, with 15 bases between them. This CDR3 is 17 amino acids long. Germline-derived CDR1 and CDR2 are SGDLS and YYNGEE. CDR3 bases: TGTGCCAGCAGCGTACACCCAGCTACAGCTAACACCGGGGAGCTGTTTTTT. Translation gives CASSVHPATANTGELFF.

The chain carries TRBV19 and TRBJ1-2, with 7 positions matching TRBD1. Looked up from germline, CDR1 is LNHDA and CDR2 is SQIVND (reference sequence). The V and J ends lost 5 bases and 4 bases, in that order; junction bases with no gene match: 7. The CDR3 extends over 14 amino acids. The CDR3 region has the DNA TGTGCCAGTAGTCAACAGGGGCAAGGCTATGGCTACACCTTC. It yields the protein CASSQQGQGYGYTF. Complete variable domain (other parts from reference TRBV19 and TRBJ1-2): DGGITQSPKYLFRKEGQNVTLSCEQNLNHDAMYWYRQDPGQGLRLIYYSQIVNDFQKGDIAEGYSVSREKKESFPLTVTSAQKNPTAFYLCASSQQGQGYGYTFGSGTRLTVV.

The CDR3 loop is CASRETGAGSTQYF. CDR3 coding DNA: TGCGCCAGCAGGGAGACAGGGGCCGGTAGTACGCAGTATTTT. The chain is built from TRBV10-2 and TRBJ2-3, with TRBD1 matching 8 bases. From germline, CDR1 is WSHSY and CDR2 SAAADI. Germline trimming cut 6 bases from V and 8 bases from J; bases unmatched to any gene: 10. The CDR3 spans 14 residues.

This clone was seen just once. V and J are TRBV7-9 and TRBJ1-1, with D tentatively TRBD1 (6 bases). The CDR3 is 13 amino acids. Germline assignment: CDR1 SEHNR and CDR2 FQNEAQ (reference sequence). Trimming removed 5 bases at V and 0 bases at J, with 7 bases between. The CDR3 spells CASSDRLNTEAFF. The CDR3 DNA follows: TGTGCCAGCAGCGACAGGTTGAACACTGAAGCTTTCTTT.

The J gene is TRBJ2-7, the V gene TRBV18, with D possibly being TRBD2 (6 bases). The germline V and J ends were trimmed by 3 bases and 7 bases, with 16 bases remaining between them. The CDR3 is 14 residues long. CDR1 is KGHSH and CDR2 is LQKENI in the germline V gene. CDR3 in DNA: TGTGCCAGCTCACCCGGGACTGGGACGGGAGAGCAGTACTTC. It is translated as CASSPGTGTGEQYF.

The DNA for the CDR3 is TGCGCCAGCAGCCCGACTAGCGGGAGAACCTACGAGCAGTACTTC. It codes for CASSPTSGRTYEQYF. The genes are TRBV5-1 and TRBJ2-7; TRBD2 matches at 12 bases. CDR1 and CDR2 from the germline V gene are SGHRS and YFSETQ. Losses at the gene ends were 4 bases for V and 2 bases for J; bases not matched to a gene: 4. The CDR3 length is 15 residues.

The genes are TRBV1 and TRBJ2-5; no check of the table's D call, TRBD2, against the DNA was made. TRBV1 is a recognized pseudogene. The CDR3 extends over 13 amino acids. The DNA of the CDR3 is TGCACCAGCAGCCATCCCGGACTTGCGACCCAGTACTTC. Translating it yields CTSSHPGLATQYF.

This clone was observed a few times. CDR3 bases: TGTGCCAGCTCACCCCCCGGGGTAGGGCTTGAAGGCAATCAGCCCCAGCATTTT. This gives the protein CASSPPGVGLEGNQPQHF. This chain joins TRBV18 and TRBJ1-5, with unresolved D. Germline V lookup: CDR1 KGHSH, CDR2 LQKENI. Trimming stripped 3 bases from V and 2 bases from J, with 20 bases between. This CDR3 region has 18 residues.

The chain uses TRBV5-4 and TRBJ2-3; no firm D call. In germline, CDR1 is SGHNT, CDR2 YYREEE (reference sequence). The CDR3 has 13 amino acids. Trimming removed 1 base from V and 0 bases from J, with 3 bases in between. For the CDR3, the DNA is TGTGCCAGCAGCTTGCCTAGCACAGATACGCAGTATTTT. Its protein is CASSLPSTDTQYF.

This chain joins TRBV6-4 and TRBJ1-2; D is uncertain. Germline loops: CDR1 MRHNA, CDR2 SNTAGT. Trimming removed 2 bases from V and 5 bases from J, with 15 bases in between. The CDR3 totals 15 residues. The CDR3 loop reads CASSDQAGASYGYTF. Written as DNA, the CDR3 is TGTGCCAGCAGTGACCAGGCAGGCGCTTCGTATGGCTACACCTTC.

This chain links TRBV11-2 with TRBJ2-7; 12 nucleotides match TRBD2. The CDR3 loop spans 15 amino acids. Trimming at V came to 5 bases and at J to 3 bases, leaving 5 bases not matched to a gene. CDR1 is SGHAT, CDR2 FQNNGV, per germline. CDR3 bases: TGTGCCAGCAGCCAGACTAGCGGGGGCTTCTACGAGCAGTACTTC. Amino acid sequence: CASSQTSGGFYEQYF.

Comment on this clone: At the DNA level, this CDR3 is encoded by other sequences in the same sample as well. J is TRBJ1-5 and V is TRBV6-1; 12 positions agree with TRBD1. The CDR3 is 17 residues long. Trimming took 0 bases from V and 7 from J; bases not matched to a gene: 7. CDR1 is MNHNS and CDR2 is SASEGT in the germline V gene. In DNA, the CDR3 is TGTGCCAGCAGTGAAGCAGAAGGGGACAGGGGGCAACAGCCCCAGCATTTT. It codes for CASSEAEGDRGQQPQHF.